The rows below give T cell receptor beta chains drawn from one sample of a study of T cell responses to AZD1222 COVID-19 vaccine. Libraries were prepared by immunoSEQ multiplex PCR; TCRdb keeps only in-frame clonotypes and omits some of them. The sample records 130,000 or so clones, approximately 86% being singletons. The sequencing here drew on peripheral blood, taken on day 0 of AZD1222 vaccination. These receptors all come from an adult in good health. Each CDR3 is given with its conserved first and last residue. Each record gives: clone size, D gene, V gene, J gene, CDR3 protein, CDR3 DNA. D genes are given only for firm matches. Size is omitted from some rows. Given values are once, few, many or a class for expanded clones.

clone_size: -
d_call: -
v_call: TRBV19
j_call: TRBJ1-5
cdr3_aa: CASSEGPNQPQHF
cdr3_nt: TGTGCCAGTAGCGAGGGTCCCAATCAGCCCCAGCATTTT

clone_size: once
d_call: TRBD1
v_call: TRBV3-1/TRBV3-2
j_call: TRBJ1-1
cdr3_aa: CASSQEAGGTGGSEAFF
cdr3_nt: TGTGCCAGCAGCCAAGAGGCCGGGGGGACAGGGGGATCTGAAGCTTTCTTT

clone_size: -
d_call: TRBD1
v_call: TRBV29-1
j_call: TRBJ2-2
cdr3_aa: CSVEGFGTARSNTGELFF
cdr3_nt: TGCAGCGTAGAAGGTTTTGGGACAGCAAGATCGAACACCGGGGAGCTGTTTTTT

clone_size: -
d_call: TRBD2
v_call: TRBV19
j_call: TRBJ2-5
cdr3_aa: CASSIEAGGQLETQYF
cdr3_nt: TGTGCCAGTAGTATAGAAGCGGGAGGTCAACTGGAGACCCAGTACTTC

clone_size: -
d_call: -
v_call: TRBV28
j_call: TRBJ1-5
cdr3_aa: CASSPGRGNQPQHF
cdr3_nt: TGTGCCAGCAGTCCTGGTAGGGGCAATCAGCCCCAGCATTTT

clone_size: -
d_call: TRBD1
v_call: TRBV10-1
j_call: TRBJ1-2
cdr3_aa: CASSASRDRGYGYTF
cdr3_nt: TGCGCCAGCAGTGCGTCCCGGGACAGGGGCTATGGCTACACCTTC

clone_size: -
d_call: TRBD2
v_call: TRBV7-9
j_call: TRBJ2-3
cdr3_aa: CASSIGSPQMRGTSGGLSTDTQYF
cdr3_nt: TGTGCCAGCAGCATCGGGAGCCCGCAAATGCGAGGGACTAGCGGGGGGCTAAGCACAGATACGCAGTATTTT

clone_size: -
d_call: -
v_call: TRBV5-4
j_call: TRBJ2-7
cdr3_aa: CASSLFGSYEQYF
cdr3_nt: TGTGCCAGCAGCTTGTTTGGTTCCTACGAGCAGTACTTC

clone_size: -
d_call: -
v_call: TRBV7-6
j_call: TRBJ2-7
cdr3_aa: CASSLVRGEQYF
cdr3_nt: TGTGCCAGCAGCTTAGTCCGGGGCGAGCAGTACTTC

clone_size: -
d_call: -
v_call: TRBV7-3
j_call: TRBJ2-5
cdr3_aa: CASSPAPQETQYF
cdr3_nt: TGTGCCAGCAGCCCCGCCCCGCAAGAGACCCAGTACTTC

clone_size: -
d_call: -
v_call: TRBV7-9
j_call: TRBJ2-3
cdr3_aa: CASSLEGSTDTQYF
cdr3_nt: TGTGCCAGCAGCCTCGAAGGGAGCACAGATACGCAGTATTTT

clone_size: once
d_call: -
v_call: TRBV7-3
j_call: TRBJ1-1
cdr3_aa: CASSLSFRGTEAFF
cdr3_nt: TGTGCCAGCAGCTTAAGTTTCAGGGGCACTGAAGCTTTCTTT

clone_size: -
d_call: -
v_call: TRBV6-1
j_call: TRBJ2-7
cdr3_aa: CASSAADPAYEQYF
cdr3_nt: TGTGCCAGCAGTGCAGCGGACCCGGCCTACGAGCAGTACTTC

clone_size: -
d_call: TRBD2
v_call: TRBV29-1
j_call: TRBJ2-3
cdr3_aa: CSVGLAGGLDTQYF
cdr3_nt: TGCAGCGTGGGCCTGGCGGGGGGGCTAGATACGCAGTATTTT

clone_size: -
d_call: -
v_call: TRBV19
j_call: TRBJ2-7
cdr3_aa: CASINGVTYEQYF
cdr3_nt: TGTGCCAGTATCAATGGGGTAACCTACGAGCAGTACTTC

clone_size: once
d_call: -
v_call: TRBV3-1/TRBV3-2
j_call: TRBJ1-3
cdr3_aa: CASSPGNTIYF
cdr3_nt: TGTGCCAGCAGCCCTGGAAACACCATATATTTT

clone_size: -
d_call: -
v_call: TRBV13
j_call: TRBJ1-3
cdr3_aa: CASRIARGNTIYF
cdr3_nt: TGTGCCAGCAGGATCGCCAGGGGAAACACCATATATTTT

clone_size: -
d_call: -
v_call: TRBV29-1
j_call: TRBJ2-1
cdr3_aa: CSVEAGEAEQFF
cdr3_nt: TGCAGCGTTGAGGCAGGGGAGGCTGAGCAGTTCTTC